The 32 T cell receptor beta chains reported below all come from one sample, sequenced in a study of control samples from healthy donors and cancer patients. The method was immunoSEQ multiplex PCR; TCRdb's version includes in-frame clones alone and lacks a portion of them. The sample has tens of thousands of clones, 85% to 90% seen once. Sequenced: PBMCs. These receptors were collected from a woman aged 50 to 60 with colorectal cancer.

J is TRBJ1-2 and V is TRBV7-8; TRBD1 agrees at 7 bases. The length of the CDR3 is 12 residues. J was trimmed by 7 bases and V by 4 bases; bases with no gene match: 3. Germline V gene data show CDR1 as SGHVS and CDR2 as FQNEAQ. CDR3 protein: CASSSTGTGYTF. CDR3 DNA: TGTGCCAGCAGCTCGACAGGGACTGGCTACACCTTC. The full variable domain, with the rest looked up from reference TRBV7-8 and TRBJ1-2, is GAGVSQSPRYKVAKRGQDVALRCDPISGHVSLFWYQQALGQGPEFLTYFQNEAQLDKSGLPSDRFFAERPEGSVSTLKIQRTQQEDSAVYLCASSSTGTGYTFGSGTRLTVV.

This rearrangement joins TRBV13 to TRBJ2-5; 12 bases are shared with TRBD2. Per germline, CDR1 PRHDT and CDR2 FYEKMQ (reference sequence). The CDR3 is 15 residues long. Trimming removed 5 bases from V and 2 bases from J; junction bases left unmatched: 3. CDR3 bases: TGTGCCAGCAGCCCCGGGACTAGCGGGCAAGAGACCCAGTACTTC. Residues: CASSPGTSGQETQYF.

Notes on this clone: A junction boundary mismatches the germline segment, possibly from a read error. Other DNA sequences in the sample encode the same CDR3. The rearrangement uses TRBV6-5 and TRBJ2-5; D is possibly TRBD2 (5 bases). From germline, CDR1 is MNHEY and CDR2 SVGAGI. This CDR3 has 13 residues. Written as DNA, the CDR3 is TGCGCCAGCAGTTCAGCCGGGGTAGAGACCCAGTACTTC. Its protein is CASSSAGVETQYF.

The J gene is TRBJ1-6, the V gene TRBV2; no firm D call. V was clipped by 6 bases and J by 5 bases, with 14 bases between them. CDR3 length: 15 amino acids. CDR1 SNHLY and CDR2 FYNNEI come from the germline V gene. CDR3 nucleotides: TGTGCCAGCAGAAGCTCGTCACAGAATAATTCACCCCTCCACTTT. Its protein is CASRSSSQNNSPLHF.

This rearrangement joins TRBV10-3 to TRBJ2-5; the match to TRBD2 covers 9 bases. V trimming: 3 bases; J trimming: 7 bases; junction bases outside the gene matches: 9. The germline V gene encodes CDR1 ENHRY and CDR2 SYGVKD. CDR3 size: 15 residues. In DNA, the CDR3 is TGTGCCATCAGTGATTTAGCGGGGGACTGGCCGACCCAGTACTTC. This translates into CAISDLAGDWPTQYF.

The chain is built from TRBV12-3 or TRBV12-4 and TRBJ1-1, with 8 bases matching TRBD1. The CDR3 extends over 13 amino acids. Trimming at V came to 6 bases and at J to 3 bases, leaving 3 bases not matched to a gene. Here the CDR3 reads CASSQTGDTEAFF. The CDR3 DNA follows: TGTGCCAGCAGCCAGACAGGGGACACTGAAGCTTTCTTT.

V is TRBV6-2 or TRBV6-3 and J is TRBJ1-2; D is unclear. This CDR3 comprises 16 residues. Per the germline V gene, CDR1 is MNHEY and CDR2 is SVGEGT. V was clipped by 2 bases and J by 4 bases, with 17 bases between them. This CDR3 is CASSYPPGAGFYGYTF. CDR3 bases: TGTGCCAGCAGTTACCCTCCAGGAGCGGGATTCTATGGCTACACCTTC.

The rearrangement uses TRBV5-3 and TRBJ2-1; a possible D gene is TRBD2 (7 bases). TRBV5-3 is reported as an ORF; its role is uncertain. This CDR3 is built from 17 residues. The V end was cut by 0 bases, the J end by 2 bases, with 15 bases between. The CDR3 reads CARSLVGGVRPYNEQFF. The CDR3 bases are TGTGCCAGAAGCTTGGTAGGGGGGGTCCGCCCCTACAATGAGCAGTTCTTC.

The chain links TRBV3-1 (or the pseudogene TRBV3-2) to TRBJ1-2; possible D gene TRBD1, 5 bases. Trimming removed 0 bases at V and 2 bases at J, with 10 bases between. The CDR3 is made up of 15 amino acids. Germline V gene lookup returns CDR1 LGHDT and CDR2 YNNKEL (reference sequence). The CDR3 region is CASSQDPGGNYGYTF. For the CDR3, the DNA is TGTGCCAGCAGCCAAGATCCGGGGGGGAACTATGGCTACACCTTC.

This clone was observed once. The V and J genes are TRBV6-4 and TRBJ2-3; TRBD2 might be the D (6 bases). The CDR3 has 14 amino acids. In germline, CDR1 is MRHNA, CDR2 SNTAGT. With 6 bases removed from V and 3 bases from J, the gap between germline ends came to 13 bases. CDR3 loop: CASSLLAETDTQYF. The CDR3 nucleotides read TGTGCCAGCAGCCTCTTAGCGGAAACAGATACGCAGTATTTT.

This clone has a single count. V gene TRBV6-2 or TRBV6-3 combines with J gene TRBJ1-3; the D gene is possibly TRBD1 (5 bases). CDR3 length equals 19 residues. The V gene lost 6 bases and the J gene lost 0 bases, with 24 bases spanning the gap. From germline, CDR1 is MNHEY and CDR2 SVGEGT. The CDR3, as DNA: TGTGCCAGCAGCCCTCCCTGGACCTCAGGGATTCCCTCTGGAAACACCATATATTTT. It is translated as CASSPPWTSGIPSGNTIYF.

V usage is TRBV6-6 and J usage is TRBJ2-3; D could derive from TRBD1 or TRBD2 (5 bases each). The V gene lost 2 bases and the J gene lost 1 base, with 10 bases spanning the gap. Germline V gene sequence: CDR1 MNHNY, CDR2 SVGAGI (reference sequence). This CDR3 comprises 15 residues. This chain's CDR3 is CASSYEGIGTDTQYF. CDR3 bases: TGTGCCAGCAGTTACGAGGGGATTGGCACAGATACGCAGTATTTT.

The J gene is TRBJ2-3, the V gene TRBV28, with 8 bases matching TRBD2. The V and J ends lost 4 bases and 4 bases, in that order; junction bases with no gene match: 7. There are 15 residues in the CDR3. In germline, CDR1 is MDHEN, CDR2 SYDVKM. The CDR3 here is CASSSGLGRADTQYF. The CDR3 DNA sequence: TGTGCCAGCAGTTCGGGACTAGGTCGGGCAGATACGCAGTATTTT. Full variable domain (rest looked up from reference TRBV28 and TRBJ2-3): DVKVTQSSRYLVKRTGEKVFLECVQDMDHENMFWYRQDPGLGLRLIYFSYDVKMKEKGDIPEGYSVSREKKERFSLILESASTNQTSMYLCASSSGLGRADTQYFGPGTRLTVL.

The chain couples TRBV25-1 to TRBJ2-1; possibly TRBD2 for D (5 bases). The CDR3 sequence is 15 residues long. The V gene's germline CDR1 is MGHDK and CDR2 SYGVNS. Deletions cut 3 bases from V and 0 bases from J, with 9 bases between. CDR3 sequence (DNA): TGTGCCAGCAGTGAGGCGGGCCGCTCCTACAATGAGCAGTTCTTC. It codes for CASSEAGRSYNEQFF. Supplemented by reference TRBV25-1 and TRBJ2-1, the full variable domain reads EADIYQTPRYLVIGTGKKITLECSQTMGHDKMYWYQQDPGMELHLIHYSYGVNSTEKGDLSSESTVSRIRTEHFPLTLESARPSHTSQYLCASSEAGRSYNEQFFGPGTRLTVL.

This sequence joins TRBV30 and TRBJ1-6, with D tentatively TRBD1 (5 bases). V lost 2 bases and J 10 bases, leaving 12 bases between the germline ends. The CDR3 extends over 13 amino acids. The germline CDR1 and CDR2 sequences are GTSNPN and SVGIG (reference sequence). The CDR3 loop is CAWSWQGLSPLHF. The DNA of the CDR3 is TGTGCCTGGAGTTGGCAGGGACTATCACCCCTCCACTTT.

This chain connects TRBV6-6 to TRBJ2-2; tentative D call: TRBD2 (5 bases). CDR3 size: 19 residues. Trimming pared 5 bases from V and 6 bases from J, leaving 28 bases between. Per the germline V gene, CDR1 is MNHNY and CDR2 is SVGAGI (reference sequence). DNA for the CDR3: TGTGCCAGCAGTCCTATCTCCCCATGGGCGGGCAAAAAGGCCGGGGAGCTGTTTTTT. Its translation: CASSPISPWAGKKAGELFF.

J is TRBJ2-1 and V is TRBV19; weak D call: TRBD1 (6 bases). With 2 bases removed from V and 1 base from J, the gap between germline ends came to 9 bases. CDR1 and CDR2 (germline): LNHDA, SQIVND (reference sequence). This CDR3 has 15 amino acids. In DNA, the CDR3 is TGTGCCAGTAGTATACAGGGGTGGTCCTACAATGAGCAGTTCTTC. Its protein product is CASSIQGWSYNEQFF.

The chain links TRBV4-2 to TRBJ1-2; tentative D call: TRBD1 (6 bases). The germline V and J ends were trimmed by 4 bases and 3 bases, with 9 bases remaining between them. In germline, CDR1 is LGHNA, CDR2 YNFKEQ. The CDR3 sequence is 13 residues long. As DNA, the CDR3 is TGTGCCAGCAGCCGGGCAGGGGACTATGGCTACACCTTC. Its translation is CASSRAGDYGYTF.

The chain links TRBV10-3 to TRBJ1-6; weak D call: TRBD1 (5 bases). In germline, CDR1 is ENHRY, CDR2 SYGVKD. Between the trimmed V and J ends, which lost 6 bases and 2 bases, there was a span of 5 bases. The CDR3 is 13 residues long. In DNA, the CDR3 is TGTGCCATCAGGACAGCCTATAATTCACCCCTCCACTTT. It translates to CAIRTAYNSPLHF.

This sequence joins TRBV30 and TRBJ1-2, with D maybe TRBD1 (6 bases). Germline lookup yields CDR1 GTSNPN and CDR2 SVGIG (reference sequence). Deletions cut 3 bases from V and 6 bases from J, with 17 bases between. CDR3 length: 14 amino acids. The DNA for the CDR3 is TGTGCCTGGAGCCGTCGTACAGGGAGGAATGGCTACACCTTC. This translates into CAWSRRTGRNGYTF.

The V and J genes are TRBV6-1 and TRBJ1-5; 8 bases align to TRBD1. CDR1 and CDR2 from the germline V gene are MNHNS and SASEGT. The CDR3 has 14 residues. V trimming: 3 bases; J trimming: 5 bases; junction bases outside the gene matches: 3. Here the CDR3 DNA reads TGTGCCAGCAGTGACAGGGGGCGGTATCAGCCCCAGCATTTT. Amino acids: CASSDRGRYQPQHF.

This chain uses TRBV10-2 with TRBJ1-2; 12 bases map to TRBD1. Unmatched junction bases numbered 11, after V lost 6 bases and J lost 3 bases. This CDR3 is built from 17 residues. Germline CDR1 and CDR2: WSHSY and SAAADI. The CDR3 here is CASRAGTGGLGHYGYTF. CDR3 bases: TGCGCCAGCAGAGCTGGGACAGGGGGCCTAGGTCACTATGGCTACACCTTC.

V gene TRBV6-2 or TRBV6-3 combines with J gene TRBJ2-5; D is ambiguous. V was clipped by 2 bases and J by 1 base, with 8 bases between them. The CDR3 covers 14 residues. Germline V lookup: CDR1 MNHEY, CDR2 SVGEGT. The CDR3 DNA is TGTGCCAGCAGTTACCTAACGCTCCAAGAGACCCAGTACTTC. Protein: CASSYLTLQETQYF.

The chain links TRBV29-1 to TRBJ1-2, with TRBD1 matching 8 bases. The CDR3 is made up of 16 amino acids. The trim removed 6 bases at V and 3 bases at J, leaving 15 bases unmatched. The V gene's germline CDR1 is SQVTM and CDR2 ANQGSEA. DNA of the CDR3: TGCAGCGTAGGGTCATGGGGCAGGGGGCGCGACTATGGCTACACCTTC. It is translated as CSVGSWGRGRDYGYTF. Using reference TRBV29-1 and TRBJ1-2 for the parts outside the CDR3, the full variable domain is SAVISQKPSRDICQRGTSLTIQCQVDSQVTMMFWYRQQPGQSLTLIATANQGSEATYESGFVIDKFPISRPNLTFSTLTVSNMSPEDSSIYLCSVGSWGRGRDYGYTFGSGTRLTVV.

V and J are TRBV18 and TRBJ1-1, with TRBD1 matching 7 bases. The CDR3 is 17 residues long. Germline loops: CDR1 KGHSH, CDR2 LQKENI. J gave up 0 bases and V 1 base, and 8 bases lay outside the gene matches. The CDR3 protein is CASSPQGALDMNTEAFF. The CDR3 nucleotides read TGTGCCAGCTCACCACAGGGGGCTTTAGACATGAACACTGAAGCTTTCTTT.

This rearrangement joins TRBV28 to TRBJ2-3; TRBD2 matches at 8 bases. Germline trimming cut 6 bases from V and 2 bases from J; bases unmatched to any gene: 13. The length of the CDR3 is 17 residues. Germline V gene lookup returns CDR1 MDHEN and CDR2 SYDVKM. The CDR3 nucleotides read TGTGCCAGCAGGCCCCACAGTATGCGGGGGGACACAGATACGCAGTATTTT. Translating gives CASRPHSMRGDTDTQYF.

This sequence joins TRBV7-9 and TRBJ1-5; D is perhaps TRBD1 (6 bases). Trimming shortened V by 1 base and J by 6 bases, and 13 bases separated the two germline ends. The length of the CDR3 is 15 residues. Germline V lookup: CDR1 SEHNR, CDR2 FQNEAQ (reference sequence). CDR3 nucleotide sequence: TGTGCCAGCAGCTTAGGTATGGGGGCCGCTCAGCCCCAGCATTTT. It translates to CASSLGMGAAQPQHF.

The V gene is TRBV30, the J gene TRBJ1-6; 8 nucleotides match TRBD1. The CDR3 runs to 14 residues. J was trimmed by 9 bases and V by 4 bases; bases with no gene match: 8. Germline assignment: CDR1 GTSNPN and CDR2 SVGIG (reference sequence). CDR3 residues: CAWTLGQGGSPLHF. CDR3 coding DNA: TGTGCCTGGACTCTAGGACAGGGAGGTTCACCCCTCCACTTT.

The V call is TRBV5-1, the J call TRBJ2-2, with 10 nucleotides matching TRBD2. This CDR3 contains 14 residues. Germline V gene lookup returns CDR1 SGHRS and CDR2 YFSETQ. The J segment lost 6 bases and the V segment lost 4 bases, leaving 3 bases of the junction unmatched. The CDR3 is CASSPGTSAGELFF. The CDR3 DNA is TGCGCCAGCAGCCCCGGGACTAGCGCCGGGGAGCTGTTTTTT.

This clone was recorded only once. V usage is TRBV6-1 and J usage is TRBJ1-3; no clear D gene. This CDR3 comprises 14 residues. Germline loops: CDR1 MNHNS, CDR2 SASEGT. The V and J ends lost 2 bases and 4 bases respectively, with 9 bases between them. DNA of the CDR3: TGTGCCAGCAGTGAAACGGGCGGCGGAAACACCATATATTTT. Residues: CASSETGGGNTIYF.

The rearrangement links TRBV12-3 or TRBV12-4 to TRBJ2-4; D is perhaps TRBD1 or TRBD2 (5 bases each). V was pared by 6 bases and J by 9 bases, with 12 bases between. The CDR3 sequence is 12 residues long. The CDR3 bases are TGTGCCAGCAGCCTCGGGACCGCCATTCAGTACTTC. It translates to CASSLGTAIQYF.

J is TRBJ2-7 and V is TRBV5-6, with a weak D call TRBD2 (6 bases). The CDR3 loop spans 13 amino acids. Germline-derived CDR1 and CDR2 are SGHDT and YYEEEE. CDR3 sequence: CASSLEGLGEQYV. The DNA for the CDR3 is TGTGCCAGCAGTTTGGAGGGGTTGGGCGAGCAGTACGTC.